Below are 17 T cell receptor beta chains sequenced from a single sample in a study of CD8+CD57+ T cells in acquired aplastic anemia. Genomic DNA constituted the template upon which TCR beta VDJ and CDR3 profiling was performed. Each CDR3 protein is one row after TCRdb ran MiXCR on the reads. The repertoire holds some 290,000 distinct CDR3 sequences, with approximately 57% as singletons. Sequenced: sorted CD4+, CD8+, or CD8+CD57+ T cells (not recorded which) from PBMCs. The receptors come from a human donor with severe aplastic anemia or a healthy control (not recorded which).

This chain connects TRBV12-3 or TRBV12-4 to TRBJ2-7; 10 bases map to TRBD1. The V segment lost 6 bases and the J segment 5 bases; nucleotides outside the gene matches: 7. This CDR3 is built from 14 residues. The DNA of the CDR3 is TGTGCCAGCAGCCAGGGACAGGGGAACAACGAGCAGTACTTC. Its translation: CASSQGQGNNEQYF.

V gene TRBV20-1 combines with J gene TRBJ2-3; 10 bases fit TRBD2. The CDR3 has 15 amino acids. The junction had 6 bases not matched to a gene; V was cut back by 6 bases and J by 0 bases. Germline V gene data show CDR1 as DFQATT and CDR2 as SNEGSKA (reference sequence). CDR3 in DNA: TGCAGTGCGGACGGGACTAGCGATAGCACAGATACGCAGTATTTT. Amino acid sequence: CSADGTSDSTDTQYF.

The genes are TRBV9 and TRBJ2-3; D is ambiguous. The CDR3 consists of 14 residues. Trimming pared 0 bases from V and 4 bases from J, leaving 9 bases between. CDR1 and CDR2 (germline): SGDLS, YYNGEE. The DNA for the CDR3 is TGTGCCAGCAGCGTAGCCACCTTCGCAGATACGCAGTATTTT. This translates into CASSVATFADTQYF.

The chain has TRBV20-1 and TRBJ2-5; D perhaps matches TRBD2 (6 bases). The DNA end lines up better with TRBJ2-7; the J call may be wrong. CDR1 is DFQATT and CDR2 is SNEGSKA in the germline V gene (reference sequence). CDR3 size: 13 residues. The CDR3 reads CSASGTDAYEQYF. The DNA of the CDR3 is TGCAGTGCTTCCGGGACTGACGCCTACGAGCAGTACTTC.

A note on this clonotype: It may be a read error: a sequence one base away is much more abundant. The rearrangement joins TRBV6-5 to TRBJ2-3; 9 nucleotides align to TRBD2. Germline V gene data show CDR1 as MNHEY and CDR2 as SVGAGI. This CDR3 comprises 16 residues. CDR3 coding DNA: TGTGCCAGCAGTTTTAGCGGGGGCCGGAGCACAGATACGCATTATTTT. As protein: CASSFSGGRSTDTHYF.

This clonotype has ten or more counts. This rearrangement joins TRBV12-3 or TRBV12-4 to TRBJ1-1; possibly TRBD1 for D (6 bases). Trimming cost V 7 bases and J 1 base, with 19 bases left between them. This CDR3 spans 16 amino acids. The chain's CDR3 is CASTPPGESRNTEAFF. For the CDR3, the DNA is TGTGCCAGCACCCCGCCAGGGGAGAGTAGGAACACTGAAGCTTTCTTT.

This rearrangement joins TRBV20-1 to TRBJ1-1, with D hard to call. Trimming left V 3 bases short and J 4 bases short, with 15 bases between. The CDR3 is made up of 14 amino acids. Germline CDR1 and CDR2: DFQATT and SNEGSKA (reference sequence). The CDR3 nucleotides are TGCAGTGCTAGCGGGGTGGAGGGAACCACTGAAGCTTTCTTT. Residues: CSASGVEGTTEAFF.

Details on this clonotype: Because the CDR3's place on the DNA is in doubt, the DNA is left out and the CDR3 is given as listed by TCRdb. This chain connects TRBV5-1 to TRBJ2-7; TRBD1 is taken as the D call from the table, unchecked against the DNA. Germline V gene data show CDR1 as SGHRS and CDR2 as YFSETQ. The CDR3 extends over 21 residues, inclusive of both ends. The chain's CDR3 is CASSFYICSAEDWGENYEQYF.

This rearrangement joins TRBV2 to TRBJ1-5; D not certain. The V and J ends lost 4 bases and 5 bases respectively, with 3 bases between them. The CDR3 is 11 residues long. Germline V gene sequence: CDR1 SNHLY, CDR2 FYNNEI. The CDR3 loop is CASSVDQPQHF. The CDR3 DNA reads TGTGCCAGCAGTGTGGATCAGCCCCAGCATTTT.

This clonotype has more than one count but fewer than ten. This chain joins TRBV7-6 and TRBJ1-1; tentative D call: TRBD1 (5 bases). Germline V gene data show CDR1 as SGHVS and CDR2 as FNYEAQ. This CDR3 is built from 16 residues. V was clipped by 2 bases and J by 0 bases, with 13 bases between them. The CDR3 nucleotides are TGTGCCAGCAGCTTAACCCCCCGACAGTTGAACACTGAAGCTTTCTTT. It is translated as CASSLTPRQLNTEAFF.

The V call is TRBV2, the J call TRBJ1-2, with 8 positions matching TRBD1. The CDR3 runs 14 residues. Germline-derived CDR1 and CDR2 are SNHLY and FYNNEI. Losses at the gene ends were 6 bases for V and 3 bases for J; bases not matched to a gene: 6. The CDR3 DNA reads TGTGCCAGCAGACCCTCAGGGGGCGACTATGGCTACACCTTC. This sequence encodes CASRPSGGDYGYTF.

This clonotype was detected ten times or more. J is TRBJ1-5 and V is TRBV11-2, with 9 bases that match TRBD1. The CDR3 totals 15 residues. V trimming: 1 base; J trimming: 4 bases; junction bases outside the gene matches: 2. Germline loops: CDR1 SGHAT, CDR2 FQNNGV. The CDR3 protein is CASSLGTGANQPQHF. The CDR3 bases are TGTGCCAGCAGCTTAGGGACAGGGGCAAATCAGCCCCAGCATTTT.

This clonotype showed up just a few times. The chain joins TRBV7-8 to TRBJ1-2, with D perhaps matching TRBD1 (6 bases). There are 13 residues in the CDR3. The V end lost 1 base, the J end lost 10 bases, and 13 bases lay between the germline ends. CDR1 is SGHVS, CDR2 FQNEAQ, per germline. CDR3 DNA: TGTGCCAGCAGCTTAGGGAGGACAGAACACTACACCTTC. Translated: CASSLGRTEHYTF.

This clonotype was detected a few times. This chain connects TRBV10-3 to TRBJ1-3; 9 bases map to TRBD1. The CDR3 loop spans 16 amino acids. V was pared by 6 bases and J by 3 bases, with 9 bases of the junction left unmatched. The germline V gene encodes CDR1 ENHRY and CDR2 SYGVKD. The CDR3 protein is CAIRTWTGVGGNTIYF. CDR3 in DNA: TGTGCCATCAGGACTTGGACAGGGGTAGGTGGAAACACCATATATTTT.

The chain combines TRBV11-2 with TRBJ2-7; possibly TRBD1 for D (6 bases). Trimming pared 0 bases from V and 3 bases from J, leaving 12 bases between. CDR1 SGHAT and CDR2 FQNNGV come from the germline V gene. This CDR3 contains 15 residues. Here the CDR3 reads CASSLEPGHLYEQYF. The CDR3 region has the DNA TGTGCCAGCAGCTTAGAGCCGGGACACCTCTACGAGCAGTACTTC. Filled out from reference TRBV11-2 and TRBJ2-7, the complete variable domain reads EAGVAQSPRYKIIEKRQSVAFWCNPISGHATLYWYQQILGQGPKLLIQFQNNGVVDDSQLPKDRFSAERLKGVDSTLKIQPAKLEDSAVYLCASSLEPGHLYEQYFGPGTRLTVT.

This clonotype was counted a single time. The V and J genes are TRBV7-2 and TRBJ2-5; 14 nucleotides agree with TRBD2. The V segment lost 6 bases and the J segment 4 bases; nucleotides outside the gene matches: 13. Germline V lookup: CDR1 SGHTA, CDR2 FQGNSA. This CDR3 is 18 amino acids long. This chain's CDR3 is CASRKTMGLAGEGETQYF. In DNA form, the CDR3 reads TGTGCCAGCAGAAAAACAATGGGACTAGCGGGGGAAGGAGAGACCCAGTACTTC.

The rearrangement uses TRBV6-6 and TRBJ1-1; D unresolved. V was cut by 6 bases and J by 6 bases, with 20 bases left in between. The CDR3 is made up of 15 amino acids. CDR1 and CDR2 (germline): MNHNY, SVGAGI (reference sequence). This chain's CDR3 is CASSGFGMGKAEAFF. The CDR3 DNA reads as TGTGCCAGCAGCGGATTCGGAATGGGAAAAGCTGAAGCTTTCTTT.